This T cell receptor (beta chain) was sequenced during a study of T cells in Graves' hyperthyroidism and ophthalmopathy. Using RNA transcripts as the source, TCR beta CDR3 regions were amplified. HTBI primers were employed in a first-round RT-PCR of the TCR CDR3. TCRdb re-analysed the multiplex PCR reads in MiXCR, keeping a single row per CDR3 protein. The table lists roughly 330,000 distinct CDR3 sequences, 16% of them singletons. This clonotype was counted at least ten times. Antigen unknown. The CDR3 is made up of 16 amino acids. V lost 0 bases to trimming and J lost 0 bases, with 9 bases between them. Germline CDR1 and CDR2: LNHNV and YYDKDF (reference sequence). Study findings and constraints: The model's output predicted ophthalmopathy at a median of about 5.9 months prior to onset.

This receptor was identified in a man aged 25 to 40 with Graves' hyperthyroidism. Material for sequencing was blood. The rearrangement links TRBV15 to TRBJ1-5, with D unclear. Written as DNA, the CDR3 is TGTGCCACCAGCAGAGAAGGGCCTTATAGCAATCAGCCCCAGCATTTT. It is translated as CATSREGPYSNQPQHF.